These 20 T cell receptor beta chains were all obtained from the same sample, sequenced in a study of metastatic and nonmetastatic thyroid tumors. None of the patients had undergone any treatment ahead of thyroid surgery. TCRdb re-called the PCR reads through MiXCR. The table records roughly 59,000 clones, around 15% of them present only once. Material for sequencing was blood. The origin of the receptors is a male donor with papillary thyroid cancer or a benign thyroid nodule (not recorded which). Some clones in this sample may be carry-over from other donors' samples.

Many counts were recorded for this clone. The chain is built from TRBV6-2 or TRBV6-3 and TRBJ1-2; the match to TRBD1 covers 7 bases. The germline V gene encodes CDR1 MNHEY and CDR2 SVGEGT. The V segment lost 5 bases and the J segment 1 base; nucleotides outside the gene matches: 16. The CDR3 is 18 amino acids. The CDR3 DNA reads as TGTGCCAGCAGTCTAGTAAAGGCGGACAGGCGAGTTAACTATGGCTACACCTTC. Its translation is CASSLVKADRRVNYGYTF.

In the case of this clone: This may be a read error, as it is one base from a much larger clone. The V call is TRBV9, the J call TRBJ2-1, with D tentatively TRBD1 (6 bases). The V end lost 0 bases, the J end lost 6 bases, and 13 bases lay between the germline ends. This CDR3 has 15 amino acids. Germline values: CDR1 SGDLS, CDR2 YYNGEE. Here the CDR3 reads CASSVGGLDINEQFF. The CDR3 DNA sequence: TGTGCCAGCAGCGTAGGGGGGCTAGATATCAATGAGCAGTTCTTC.

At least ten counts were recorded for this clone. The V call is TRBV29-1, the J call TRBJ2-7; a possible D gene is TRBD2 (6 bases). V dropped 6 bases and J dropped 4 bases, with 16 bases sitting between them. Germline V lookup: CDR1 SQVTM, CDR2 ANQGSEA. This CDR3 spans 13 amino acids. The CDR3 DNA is TGCAGCGTGGGGGGACTGAGCATGTACGAGCAGTACTTC. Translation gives CSVGGLSMYEQYF.

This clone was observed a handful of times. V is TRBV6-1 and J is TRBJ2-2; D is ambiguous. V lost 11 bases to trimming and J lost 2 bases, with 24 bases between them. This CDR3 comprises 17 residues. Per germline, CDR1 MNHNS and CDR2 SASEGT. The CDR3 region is CAGHKLVGSPNTGELFF. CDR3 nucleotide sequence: TGTGCCGGCCATAAGTTGGTCGGGTCCCCTAACACCGGGGAGCTGTTTTTT.

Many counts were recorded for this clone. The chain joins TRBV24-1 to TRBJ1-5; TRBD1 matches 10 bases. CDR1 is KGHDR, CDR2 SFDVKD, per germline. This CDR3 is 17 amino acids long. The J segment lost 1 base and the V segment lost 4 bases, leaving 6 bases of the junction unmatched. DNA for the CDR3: TGTGCCACCAGTGAGACCGGGACAGGGGCCAGCAATCAGCCCCAGCATTTT. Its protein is CATSETGTGASNQPQHF.

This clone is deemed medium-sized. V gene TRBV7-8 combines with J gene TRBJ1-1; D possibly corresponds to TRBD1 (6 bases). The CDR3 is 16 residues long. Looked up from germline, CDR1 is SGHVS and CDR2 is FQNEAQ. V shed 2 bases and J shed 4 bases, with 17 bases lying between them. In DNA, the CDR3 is TGTGCCAGCAGCTTATTAGGCAGGGGAGGCGTCACTGAAGCTTTCTTT. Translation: CASSLLGRGGVTEAFF.

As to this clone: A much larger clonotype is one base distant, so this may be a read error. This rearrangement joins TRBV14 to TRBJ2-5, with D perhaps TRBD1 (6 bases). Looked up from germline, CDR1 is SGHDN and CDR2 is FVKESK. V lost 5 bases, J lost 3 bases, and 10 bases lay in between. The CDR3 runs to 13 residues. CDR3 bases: TGTGCCAGCAGCTCAGGGGTAGAAGAGACCCAGTACTTC. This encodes CASSSGVEETQYF.

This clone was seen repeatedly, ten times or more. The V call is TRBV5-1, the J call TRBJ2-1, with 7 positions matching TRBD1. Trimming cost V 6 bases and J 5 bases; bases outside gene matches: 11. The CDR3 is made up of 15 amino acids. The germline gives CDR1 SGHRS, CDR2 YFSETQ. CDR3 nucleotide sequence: TGCGCCAGCAACGGGTATGACAGGGTTGACAATGAGCAGTTCTTC. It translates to CASNGYDRVDNEQFF.

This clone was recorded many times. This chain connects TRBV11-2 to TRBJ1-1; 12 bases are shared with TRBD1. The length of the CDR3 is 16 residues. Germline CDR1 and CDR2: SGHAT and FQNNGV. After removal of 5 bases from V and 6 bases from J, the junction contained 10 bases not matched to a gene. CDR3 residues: CASSRTGTGGNAEAFF. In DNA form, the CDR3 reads TGTGCCAGCAGCCGGACCGGGACAGGGGGCAACGCTGAAGCTTTCTTT.

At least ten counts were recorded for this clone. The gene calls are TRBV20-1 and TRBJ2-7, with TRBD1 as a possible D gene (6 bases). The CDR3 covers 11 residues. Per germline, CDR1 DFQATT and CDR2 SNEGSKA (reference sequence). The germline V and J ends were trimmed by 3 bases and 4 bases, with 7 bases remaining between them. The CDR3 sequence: CSARTGYEQYF. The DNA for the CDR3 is TGCAGTGCTAGGACAGGTTACGAGCAGTACTTC.

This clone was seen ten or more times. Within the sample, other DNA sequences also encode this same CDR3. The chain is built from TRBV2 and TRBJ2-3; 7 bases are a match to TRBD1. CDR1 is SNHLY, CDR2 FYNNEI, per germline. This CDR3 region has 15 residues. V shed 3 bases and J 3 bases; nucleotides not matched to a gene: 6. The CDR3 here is CASSDLQGITDTQYF. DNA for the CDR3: TGTGCCAGCAGTGATTTACAGGGGATTACAGATACGCAGTATTTT.

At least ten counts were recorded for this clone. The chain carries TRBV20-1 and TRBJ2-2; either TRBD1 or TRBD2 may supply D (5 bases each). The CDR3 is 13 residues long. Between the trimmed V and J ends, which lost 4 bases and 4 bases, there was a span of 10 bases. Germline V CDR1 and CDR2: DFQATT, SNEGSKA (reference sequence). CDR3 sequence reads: CSATRGLTGELFF. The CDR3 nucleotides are TGCAGTGCTACCCGGGGCCTCACCGGGGAGCTGTTTTTT.

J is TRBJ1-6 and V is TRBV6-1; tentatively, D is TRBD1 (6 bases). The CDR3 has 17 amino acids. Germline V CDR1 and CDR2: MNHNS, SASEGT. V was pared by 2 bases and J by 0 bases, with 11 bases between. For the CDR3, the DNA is TGTGCCAGCAGTGAAACGGGGGCTAGCTCCTATAATTCACCCCTCCACTTT. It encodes CASSETGASSYNSPLHF.

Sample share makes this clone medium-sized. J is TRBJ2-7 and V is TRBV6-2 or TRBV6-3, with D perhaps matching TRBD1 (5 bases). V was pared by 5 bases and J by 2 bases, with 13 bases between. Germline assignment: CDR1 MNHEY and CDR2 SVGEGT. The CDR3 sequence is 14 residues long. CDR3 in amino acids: CASSRRQGTYEQYV. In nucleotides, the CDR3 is TGTGCCAGCAGTAGACGGCAGGGAACCTACGAGCAGTACGTC.

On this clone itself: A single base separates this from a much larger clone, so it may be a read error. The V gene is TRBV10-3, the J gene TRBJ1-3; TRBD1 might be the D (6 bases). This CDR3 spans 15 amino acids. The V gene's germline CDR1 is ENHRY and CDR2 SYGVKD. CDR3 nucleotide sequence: TGTGCCATCGGGGAGTGGGGGGCTCTTGTAAACACCATATACTTT. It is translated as CAIGEWGALVNTIYF.

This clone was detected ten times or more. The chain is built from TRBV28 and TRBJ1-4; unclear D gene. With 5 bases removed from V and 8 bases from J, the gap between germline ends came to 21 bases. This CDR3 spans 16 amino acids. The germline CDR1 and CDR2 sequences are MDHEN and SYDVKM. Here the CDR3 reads CASSASPGLGREKLFF. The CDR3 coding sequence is TGTGCCAGCAGTGCTTCGCCGGGTCTCGGTCGGGAAAAACTGTTTTTT.

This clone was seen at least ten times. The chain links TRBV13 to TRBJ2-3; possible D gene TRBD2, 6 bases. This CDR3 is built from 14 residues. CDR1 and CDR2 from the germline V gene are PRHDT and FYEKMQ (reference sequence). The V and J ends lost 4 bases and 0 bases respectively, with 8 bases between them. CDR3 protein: CASSSGTSTDTQYF. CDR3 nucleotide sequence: TGTGCCAGCAGCTCCGGGACTAGCACAGATACGCAGTATTTT.

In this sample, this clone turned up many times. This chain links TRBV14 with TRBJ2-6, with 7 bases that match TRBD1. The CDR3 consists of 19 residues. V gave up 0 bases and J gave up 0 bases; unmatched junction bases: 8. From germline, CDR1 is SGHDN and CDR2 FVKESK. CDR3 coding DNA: TGTGCCAGCAGCCAAGATTGGACAGGATCGAACTCTGGGGCCAACGTCCTGACTTTC. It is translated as CASSQDWTGSNSGANVLTF.

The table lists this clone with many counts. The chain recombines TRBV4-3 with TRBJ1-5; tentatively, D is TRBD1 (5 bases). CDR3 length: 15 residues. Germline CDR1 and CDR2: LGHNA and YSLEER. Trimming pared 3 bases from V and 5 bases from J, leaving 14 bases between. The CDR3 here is CASSHRVGVHQPQHF. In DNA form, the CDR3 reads TGCGCCAGCAGCCATAGGGTAGGGGTTCATCAGCCCCAGCATTTT.

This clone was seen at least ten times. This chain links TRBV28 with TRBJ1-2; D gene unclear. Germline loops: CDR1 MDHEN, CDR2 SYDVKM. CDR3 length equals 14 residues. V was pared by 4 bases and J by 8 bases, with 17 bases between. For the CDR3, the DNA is TGTGCCAGCAGTTCCTCGGAACCTCTGCAAGGCTACACCTTC. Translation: CASSSSEPLQGYTF.